Reported below is one T cell receptor beta chain. What it recognizes is unknown. Sequencing used immunoSEQ multiplex PCR; TCRdb keeps in-frame clones, though not all of them. Among more than 110,000 clones listed, roughly 89% were seen once. This entry comes from a study of T cell responses to AZD1222 COVID-19 vaccine. Overall study findings and caveats: Targeting of unmutated variant regions was reportedly seen in nearly half of spike-specific TCRs. Donors were largely white British and mainly female; clonal diversity was possibly underestimated.

V shed 6 bases and J 7 bases; nucleotides not matched to a gene: 7. From germline, CDR1 is SEHNR and CDR2 FQNEAQ (reference sequence). This CDR3 comprises 13 residues. V gene TRBV7-9 combines with J gene TRBJ1-1; 8 nucleotides line up with TRBD1. The material sequenced was peripheral blood, taken on day 0 of AZD1222 vaccination. This receptor was identified in an adult in good health. The CDR3 DNA is TGTGCCAGCAGTTCTCCAGGGGGCATTGAAGCTTTCTTT. Its translation is CASSSPGGIEAFF.